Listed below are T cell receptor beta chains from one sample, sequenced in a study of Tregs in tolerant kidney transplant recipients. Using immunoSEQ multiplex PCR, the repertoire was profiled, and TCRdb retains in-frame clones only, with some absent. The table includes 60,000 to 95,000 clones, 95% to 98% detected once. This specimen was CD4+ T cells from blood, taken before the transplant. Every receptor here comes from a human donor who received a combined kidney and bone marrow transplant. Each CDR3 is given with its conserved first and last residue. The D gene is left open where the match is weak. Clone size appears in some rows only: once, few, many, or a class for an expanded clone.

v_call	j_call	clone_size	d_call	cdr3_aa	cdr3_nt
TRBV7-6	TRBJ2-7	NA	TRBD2	CASSPIGGGTYEQYF	TGTGCCAGCAGCCCAATAGGCGGGGGGACCTACGAGCAGTACTTC
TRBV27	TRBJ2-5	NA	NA	CASSFYETQYF	TGTGCCAGCAGTTTTTATGAGACCCAGTACTTC
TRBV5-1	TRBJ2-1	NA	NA	CASSLGEQVFSYNEQFF	TGCGCCAGCAGCTTGGGGGAACAGGTATTCTCCTACAATGAGCAGTTCTTC
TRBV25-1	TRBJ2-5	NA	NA	CASSDGGEYQETQYF	TGTGCCAGCAGTGATGGGGGCGAGTACCAAGAGACCCAGTACTTC
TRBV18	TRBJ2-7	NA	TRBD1	CASSPGTGTAEQYF	TGTGCCAGCTCACCAGGGACAGGGACGGCCGAGCAGTACTTC
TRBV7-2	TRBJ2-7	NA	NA	CASSHRGGSYEQYF	TGTGCCAGCAGCCACCGAGGGGGATCCTACGAGCAGTACTTC
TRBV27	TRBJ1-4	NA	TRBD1	CASSLSRGRGTEKLFF	TGTGCCAGCAGTTTATCGCGGGGCAGGGGGACTGAAAAACTGTTTTTT
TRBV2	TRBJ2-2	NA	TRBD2	CASSDLAGENTGELFF	TGTGCCAGCAGTGATTTAGCGGGGGAGAACACCGGGGAGCTGTTTTTT
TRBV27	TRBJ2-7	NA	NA	CASSSGNLYEQYF	TGTGCCAGCAGTTCAGGGAATTTATACGAGCAGTACTTC
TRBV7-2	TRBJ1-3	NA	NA	CASSSQGRGNTIYF	TGTGCCAGCAGCTCACAGGGAAGGGGTAACACCATATATTTT
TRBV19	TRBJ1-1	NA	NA	CASSIGGAGTEAFF	TGTGCCAGTAGTATCGGCGGCGCGGGGACTGAAGCTTTCTTT
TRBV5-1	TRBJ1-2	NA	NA	CASSLAGSYNYGYTF	TGCGCCAGCAGCTTGGCCGGGTCCTATAACTATGGCTACACCTTC
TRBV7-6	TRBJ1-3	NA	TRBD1	CASSLVALTGNSGNTIYF	TGTGCCAGCAGCTTAGTAGCCCTGACAGGGAACTCTGGAAACACCATATATTTT
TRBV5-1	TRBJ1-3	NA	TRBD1	CASSFGQVVSGNTIYF	TGCGCCAGCAGCTTTGGACAGGTCGTCTCTGGAAACACCATATATTTT
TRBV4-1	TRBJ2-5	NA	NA	CASSHAKTGNHGETQYF	TGCGCCAGCAGCCACGCAAAGACGGGAAACCACGGGGAGACCCAGTACTTC
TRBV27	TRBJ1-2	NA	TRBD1	CASSSGQGENYGYTF	TGTGCCAGCAGTAGTGGACAGGGGGAGAACTATGGCTACACCTTC
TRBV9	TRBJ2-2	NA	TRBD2	CASSQKLAGNPGELFF	TGTGCCAGCAGCCAAAAACTAGCGGGGAATCCCGGGGAGCTGTTTTTT
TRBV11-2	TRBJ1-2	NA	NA	CASSLVGVAYGYTF	TGTGCCAGCAGCTTAGTAGGGGTGGCCTATGGCTACACCTTC
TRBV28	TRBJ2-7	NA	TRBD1	CASSFSTGGGYEQYF	TGTGCCAGCAGTTTTTCGACAGGGGGGGGATACGAGCAGTACTTC
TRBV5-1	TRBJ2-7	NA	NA	CASSLGAGNDYEQYF	TGCGCCAGCAGCTTGGGGGCAGGTAATGACTACGAGCAGTACTTC
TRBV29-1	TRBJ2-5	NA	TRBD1	CSATGGWGETQYF	TGCAGCGCAACAGGGGGCTGGGGAGAGACCCAGTACTTC
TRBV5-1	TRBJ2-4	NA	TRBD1	CASSPQGAKNIQYF	TGCGCCAGCAGCCCACAGGGGGCCAAAAACATTCAGTACTTC
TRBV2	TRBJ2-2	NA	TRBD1	CASSWTGGNTGELFF	TGTGCCAGCAGTTGGACAGGGGGCAACACCGGGGAGCTGTTTTTT
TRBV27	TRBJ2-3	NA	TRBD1	CASSLAGGGTDTQYF	TGTGCCAGCAGTTTGGCAGGGGGCGGCACAGATACGCAGTATTTT
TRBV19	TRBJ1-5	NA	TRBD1	CASSIQGASENQPQHF	TGTGCCAGTAGTATACAGGGGGCAAGTGAGAACCAGCCCCAGCATTTT
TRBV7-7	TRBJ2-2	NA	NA	CASSLVGLTGELFF	TGTGCCAGCAGCTTAGTAGGACTCACCGGGGAGCTGTTTTTT
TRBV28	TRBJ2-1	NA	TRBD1	CASSTGGTGKNEQFF	TGTGCCAGCAGTACAGGAGGGACAGGGAAAAATGAGCAGTTCTTC
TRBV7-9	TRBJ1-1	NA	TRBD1	CASSLTPAWTGIENTEAFF	TGTGCCAGCAGCTTAACCCCTGCTTGGACAGGGATTGAGAACACTGAAGCTTTCTTT
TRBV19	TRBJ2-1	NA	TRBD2	CASRVGGRKNNEQFF	TGTGCCAGTAGGGTTGGCGGGAGAAAGAACAATGAGCAGTTCTTC
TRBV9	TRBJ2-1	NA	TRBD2	CASSVVTGGLNEQFF	TGTGCCAGCAGCGTAGTGACGGGAGGGCTCAATGAGCAGTTCTTC
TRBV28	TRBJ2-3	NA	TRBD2	CASTPSGGRATDTQYF	TGTGCCAGCACTCCATCGGGGGGGCGCGCCACAGATACGCAGTATTTT
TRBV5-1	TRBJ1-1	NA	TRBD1	CASSHGTASEAFF	TGCGCCAGCAGCCACGGGACAGCGAGTGAAGCTTTCTTT
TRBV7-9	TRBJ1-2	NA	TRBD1	CASSSLTGADGYTF	TGTGCCAGCAGCTCACTAACAGGGGCAGATGGCTACACCTTC
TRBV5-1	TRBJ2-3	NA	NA	CASSQNQGSGADTQYF	TGCGCCAGCAGCCAAAACCAGGGCAGTGGGGCAGATACGCAGTATTTT
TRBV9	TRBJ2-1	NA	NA	CASSEGLPYNEQFF	TGTGCCAGCAGCGAGGGACTCCCGTACAATGAGCAGTTCTTC
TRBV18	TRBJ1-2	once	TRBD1	CASGAWDSGFGYGYTF	TGTGCCAGCGGTGCCTGGGACAGCGGCTTTGGATATGGCTACACCTTC
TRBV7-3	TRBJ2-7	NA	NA	CASSLEGASATYEQYF	TGTGCCAGCAGCTTAGAAGGTGCTAGCGCAACCTACGAGCAGTACTTC
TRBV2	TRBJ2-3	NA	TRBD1	CASSDPYGRDRGGDTQYF	TGTGCCAGCAGTGATCCCTATGGCCGGGACAGGGGTGGAGATACGCAGTATTTT
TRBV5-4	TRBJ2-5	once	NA	CASSLGGASKYQETQYF	TGTGCCAGCAGCTTGGGGGGCGCCTCCAAGTACCAAGAGACCCAGTACTTC
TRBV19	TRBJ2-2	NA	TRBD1	CASSKFGTVAGELFF	TGTGCCAGTAGTAAGTTCGGGACAGTCGCCGGGGAGCTGTTTTTT
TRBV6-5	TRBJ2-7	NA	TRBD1	CASRTGRYEQYF	TGTGCCAGCCGGACAGGGCGATACGAGCAGTACTTC
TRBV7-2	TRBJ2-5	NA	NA	CASSFRGAGPSQETQYF	TGTGCCAGCAGCTTCAGGGGCGCCGGGCCCTCCCAAGAGACCCAGTACTTC
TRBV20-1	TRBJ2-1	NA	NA	CSAILANEQFF	TGCAGTGCTATTTTAGCCAATGAGCAGTTCTTC
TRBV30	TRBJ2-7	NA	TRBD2	CAWMGTSVTPTYEQYF	TGTGCCTGGATGGGGACTAGCGTCACCCCTACCTACGAGCAGTACTTC
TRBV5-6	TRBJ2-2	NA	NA	CASSRVTGELFF	TGTGCCAGCAGCCGGGTGACCGGGGAGCTGTTTTTT
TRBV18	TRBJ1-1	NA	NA	CASSDSRSTEAFF	TGTGCCAGCTCCGACAGTCGGAGCACTGAAGCTTTCTTT
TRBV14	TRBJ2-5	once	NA	CASSQDSGTQYF	TGTGCCAGCAGCCAAGATTCGGGAACCCAGTACTTC
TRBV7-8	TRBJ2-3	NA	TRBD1	CASSNRGPDTQYF	TGTGCCAGCAGCAACAGGGGGCCAGATACGCAGTATTTT
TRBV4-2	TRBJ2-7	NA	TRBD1	CASSQAMPRPGQGIIYEQYF	TGTGCCAGCAGCCAAGCTATGCCCCGTCCGGGACAGGGGATAATCTACGAGCAGTACTTC
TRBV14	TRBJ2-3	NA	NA	CASSQEPGRGTQYF	TGTGCCAGCAGCCAAGAGCCTGGGCGGGGCACGCAGTATTTT
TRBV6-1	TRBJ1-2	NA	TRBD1	CASSEVGTVANYGYTF	TGTGCCAGCAGTGAAGTCGGGACAGTCGCCAACTATGGCTACACCTTC
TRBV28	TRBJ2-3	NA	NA	CASSFAGTPRGTDTQYF	TGTGCCAGCAGTTTTGCCGGGACTCCCCGGGGCACAGATACGCAGTATTTT
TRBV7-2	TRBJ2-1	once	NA	CASSLERQRNEQFF	TGTGCCAGCAGCTTAGAGCGCCAACGGAATGAGCAGTTCTTC